Presented here are 9 T cell receptor beta chains from one specimen sequenced in a study of blood T cell repertoires in COVID-19. This table comes from immunoSEQ multiplex PCR, and its TCRdb copy is limited to in-frame clones, with some not included. The top ten hold approximately 13% of the sample, which has 150,000 to 200,000 clones, about 77% seen once. Sequencing input: peripheral blood. The receptor set was obtained from an elderly woman with acute or convalescent COVID-19.

The V and J genes are TRBV7-6 and TRBJ2-3; TRBD2 matches at 10 bases. V lost 6 bases and J lost 4; bases outside the gene matches: 10. The CDR3 runs 16 residues. Germline CDR1 is SGHVS and CDR2 is FNYEAQ. The CDR3 nucleotides are TGTGCCAGCAGATCCTTAGCGGGGGGACAGTCAGATACGCAGTATTTT. Encoded protein: CASRSLAGGQSDTQYF.

V gene TRBV3-1 (or the pseudogene TRBV3-2) combines with J gene TRBJ1-4; possibly TRBD1 for D (6 bases). Trimming pared 3 bases from V and 13 bases from J, leaving 24 bases between. Germline V lookup: CDR1 LGHDT, CDR2 YNNKEL (reference sequence). CDR3 length equals 16 residues. CDR3 residues: CASSHDRGFVRGVLFF. CDR3 in DNA: TGTGCCAGCAGCCACGATAGGGGGTTCGTGAGGGGTGTACTGTTTTTT.

This chain links TRBV6-1 with TRBJ2-7, with TRBD1 matching over 8 bases. This CDR3 has 15 amino acids. Germline assignment: CDR1 MNHNS and CDR2 SASEGT. The trim removed 3 bases at V and 3 bases at J, leaving 7 bases unmatched. CDR3 coding DNA: TGTGCCAGCAGTGACGGGACAGGTGCGGACTACGAGCAGTACTTC. It translates to CASSDGTGADYEQYF.

The chain couples TRBV9 to TRBJ2-2; 11 bases line up with TRBD2. Looked up from germline, CDR1 is SGDLS and CDR2 is YYNGEE. The CDR3 covers 17 residues. J gave up 1 base and V 0 bases, and 2 bases lay outside the gene matches. CDR3 protein: CASSVGLAGRNTGELFF. CDR3 nucleotide sequence: TGTGCCAGCAGCGTAGGACTAGCGGGAAGGAACACCGGGGAGCTGTTTTTT.

This chain connects TRBV7-2 to TRBJ2-1, with 13 bases lining up with TRBD2. V lost 2 bases and J lost 2; bases outside the gene matches: 9. Germline V lookup: CDR1 SGHTA, CDR2 FQGNSA. CDR3 length: 19 amino acids. CDR3 protein: CASSLMTSGGFSPYNEQFF. The CDR3 DNA reads TGTGCCAGCAGCTTAATGACTAGCGGGGGGTTCAGCCCCTACAATGAGCAGTTCTTC.

V and J are TRBV11-2 and TRBJ2-1, with D possibly being TRBD2 (7 bases). The CDR3 runs 15 residues. CDR1 is SGHAT, CDR2 FQNNGV, per germline. V was clipped by 5 bases and J by 5 bases, with 16 bases between them. CDR3 amino acids: CASSTGAGAHNEQFF. In DNA, the CDR3 is TGTGCCAGCAGCACTGGGGCGGGGGCCCACAATGAGCAGTTCTTC. The whole variable domain, remainder taken from reference TRBV11-2 and TRBJ2-1, is EAGVAQSPRYKIIEKRQSVAFWCNPISGHATLYWYQQILGQGPKLLIQFQNNGVVDDSQLPKDRFSAERLKGVDSTLKIQPAKLEDSAVYLCASSTGAGAHNEQFFGPGTRLTVL.

This clone was counted a few times. This chain joins TRBV29-1 and TRBJ2-1; no reliable D call. The V end lost 0 bases, the J end lost 3 bases, and 6 bases lay between the germline ends. The length of the CDR3 is 13 residues. The germline V gene has CDR1 SQVTM and CDR2 ANQGSEA. Here the CDR3 DNA reads TGCAGCGTTGAAGATGTCCTCTACAATGAGCAGTTCTTC. This codes for CSVEDVLYNEQFF.

The rearrangement uses TRBV4-1 and TRBJ1-4; no reliable D call. V dropped 6 bases and J dropped 4 bases, with 12 bases sitting between them. The CDR3 runs 14 residues. Germline assignment: CDR1 MGHRA and CDR2 YSYEKL. In nucleotides, the CDR3 is TGCGCCAGCAGGAACGGAGGGAGTAATGAAAAACTGTTTTTT. It translates to CASRNGGSNEKLFF.

This clone was detected a few times. The V call is TRBV20-1, the J call TRBJ1-2; D gene unclear. The germline CDR1 and CDR2 sequences are DFQATT and SNEGSKA (reference sequence). This CDR3 region has 13 residues. V gave up 3 bases and J gave up 3 bases, with 11 bases separating them. The CDR3 coding sequence is TGCAGTGCTAGTAGGCTGGGAGACTATGGCTACACCTTC. Its protein product is CSASRLGDYGYTF.